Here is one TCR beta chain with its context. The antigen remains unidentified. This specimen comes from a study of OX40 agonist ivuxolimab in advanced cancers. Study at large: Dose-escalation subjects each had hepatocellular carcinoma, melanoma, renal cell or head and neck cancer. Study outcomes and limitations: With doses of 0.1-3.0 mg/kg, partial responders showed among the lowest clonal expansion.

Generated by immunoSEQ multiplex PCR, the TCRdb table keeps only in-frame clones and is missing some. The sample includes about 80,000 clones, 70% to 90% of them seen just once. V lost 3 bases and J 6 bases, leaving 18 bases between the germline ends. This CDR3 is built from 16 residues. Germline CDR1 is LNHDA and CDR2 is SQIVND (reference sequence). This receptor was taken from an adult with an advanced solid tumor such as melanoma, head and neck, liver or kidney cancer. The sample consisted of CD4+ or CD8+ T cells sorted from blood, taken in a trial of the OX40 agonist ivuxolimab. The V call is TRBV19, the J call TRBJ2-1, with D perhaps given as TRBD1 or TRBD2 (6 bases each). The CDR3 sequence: CASSIRPSGGLNEQFF. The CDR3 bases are TGTGCCAGTAGTATTCGGCCCTCTGGGGGGCTCAATGAGCAGTTCTTC. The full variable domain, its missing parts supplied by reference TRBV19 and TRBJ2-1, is DGGITQSPKYLFRKEGQNVTLSCEQNLNHDAMYWYRQDPGQGLRLIYYSQIVNDFQKGDIAEGYSVSREKKESFPLTVTSAQKNPTAFYLCASSIRPSGGLNEQFFGPGTRLTVL.